The next 14 T cell receptor beta chains were all read from a single sample in a study of CD8+CD57+ T cells in acquired aplastic anemia. Only patients with CD8+CD57+ cell expansion on flow cytometry were chosen for sequencing. The TCR beta profiling, which covered VDJ combination and CDR3 sequence, was carried out using genomic DNA as the template. Each CDR3 protein gets one entry after TCRdb re-called the reads with MiXCR. The table includes around 190,000 distinct CDR3 sequences, 48% detected once. Material for sequencing was sorted CD4+, CD8+, or CD8+CD57+ T cells (not recorded which) from PBMCs. All receptors derive from a human donor with aplastic anemia.

This clonotype has just one count. In DNA, the CDR3 is TGTGCCAGCAGTCTAGAGGACCACAGCACAGATACGCAGTATTTT. Translated, it gives CASSLEDHSTDTQYF. The chain has TRBV12-3 or TRBV12-4 and TRBJ2-3; no definite D call. The CDR3 is 15 residues long. V lost 5 bases to trimming and J lost 0 bases, with 12 bases between them.

J is TRBJ2-3 and V is TRBV20-1; no clear D. Germline V gene lookup returns CDR1 DFQATT and CDR2 SNEGSKA (reference sequence). Trimming stripped 2 bases from V and 3 bases from J, with 12 bases between. The CDR3 length is 14 residues. Written as DNA, the CDR3 is TGCAGTGCTAGATGGGAAGGCTGGACAGATACGCAGTATTTT. Translating gives CSARWEGWTDTQYF.

Turning to this clonotype: The junction and the germline gene differ at one end; a read error may be behind it. The chain is built from TRBV7-4 and TRBJ2-7; 7 bases align to TRBD1. The germline CDR1 and CDR2 sequences are SGHVT and SQSDAQ. The CDR3 is 15 residues long. The CDR3 nucleotides are TGTGCCACCAGCAGAGATCGGGCAGGGGGCTACGAGCAGTACTTC. Its translation is CATSRDRAGGYEQYF.

This clonotype turned up a few times. CDR3 nucleotides: TGCAGTGCTAGAGGACTAGCGGAAAATGAGCAGTTCTTC. Translated, it gives CSARGLAENEQFF. The chain has TRBV20-1 and TRBJ2-1; 9 nucleotides match TRBD2. Trimming cost V 1 base and J 7 bases; bases outside gene matches: 2. Germline V gives CDR1 DFQATT, CDR2 SNEGSKA (reference sequence). The CDR3 length is 13 residues.

At least ten counts were recorded for this clonotype. The rearrangement links TRBV19 to TRBJ2-4, with 9 positions matching TRBD1. The CDR3 consists of 16 residues. V lost 6 bases to trimming and J lost 3 bases; unmatched junction nucleotides: 9. The V gene's germline CDR1 is LNHDA and CDR2 SQIVND (reference sequence). CDR3 amino acids: CASSPSGQGHKNIQYF. In DNA form, the CDR3 reads TGTGCCAGTAGCCCCTCGGGACAGGGACACAAAAACATTCAGTACTTC.

This clonotype appeared many times. The chain employs TRBV20-1 and TRBJ2-1, with D hard to call. Per germline, CDR1 DFQATT and CDR2 SNEGSKA (reference sequence). The CDR3 spans 15 residues. V was cut by 0 bases and J by 10 bases, with 19 bases left in between. CDR3 DNA sequence: TGCAGTGCTAGAGATTCCATGGAGTCTGTGGGGGAGCAGTTCTTC. Its protein is CSARDSMESVGEQFF.

In its sample, this clonotype was seen many times. The chain couples TRBV6-1 to TRBJ2-7; 7 bases are shared with TRBD1. Germline V gene data show CDR1 as MNHNS and CDR2 as SASEGT. The CDR3 is 14 residues long. With V trimmed by 6 bases and J by 0 bases, 5 bases remained unmatched. CDR3 protein: CASRPGQTSYEQYF. The CDR3 nucleotides are TGTGCCAGCAGACCGGGACAGACCTCCTACGAGCAGTACTTC.

This sequence joins TRBV19 and TRBJ1-5, with D perhaps matching TRBD1 (5 bases). The CDR3 spans 14 residues. V lost 4 bases and J lost 9, with 16 bases in between. CDR1 is LNHDA, CDR2 SQIVND, per germline (reference sequence). CDR3: CASSSEAGIRPQHF. DNA for the CDR3: TGTGCCAGTAGTAGTGAGGCAGGGATTCGGCCCCAGCATTTT.

The chain is built from TRBV5-1 and TRBJ1-6; possibly TRBD1 for D (6 bases). V was pared by 3 bases and J by 0 bases, with 10 bases between. The CDR3 runs 16 residues. Germline V gene data show CDR1 as SGHRS and CDR2 as YFSETQ. The CDR3 DNA reads as TGCGCCAGCAGCTCCCGGGGGCACTCCTATAATTCACCCCTCCACTTT. Amino acid sequence: CASSSRGHSYNSPLHF.

The rearrangement joins TRBV24-1 to TRBJ2-3; D gene uncertain. V was cut by 4 bases and J by 4 bases, with 11 bases left in between. CDR3 length: 14 amino acids. CDR1 and CDR2 from the germline V gene are KGHDR and SFDVKD. The CDR3 DNA reads as TGTGCCACCAGTGAAGGGATGGGCCCAGATACGCAGTATTTT. Translated, it gives CATSEGMGPDTQYF.

This clonotype was detected a few times. V and J are TRBV4-2 and TRBJ2-1; 11 bases line up with TRBD1. With 1 base clipped from V and 9 bases from J, the junction kept 8 bases outside the gene matches. This CDR3 spans 16 amino acids. The germline V gene encodes CDR1 LGHNA and CDR2 YNFKEQ. The chain's CDR3 is CASSQVGQGAYGEQFF. The CDR3 DNA sequence: TGTGCCAGCAGCCAAGTCGGACAGGGGGCTTACGGTGAGCAGTTCTTC.

J is TRBJ2-1 and V is TRBV15; 7 bases line up with TRBD1. J lost 6 bases, V lost 1 base, and 12 bases had no gene match. This CDR3 spans 17 amino acids. Germline V lookup: CDR1 LNHNV, CDR2 YYDKDF (reference sequence). CDR3 in DNA: TGTGCCACCAGCAGAGTAGTTGTGGGGACAGTCGGCAATGAGCAGTTCTTC. It codes for CATSRVVVGTVGNEQFF.

The rearrangement links TRBV25-1 to TRBJ2-3, with 7 bases matching TRBD1. Per germline, CDR1 MGHDK and CDR2 SYGVNS. This CDR3 has 15 residues. V shed 6 bases and J 5 bases; nucleotides not matched to a gene: 11. The CDR3 DNA reads as TGTGCCAGCAGCCCCACTGGGCAGGGGGTAGATACGCAGTATTTT. Its protein product is CASSPTGQGVDTQYF.

In its sample, this clonotype was seen a few times. CDR3 nucleotide sequence: TGCAGTGCTAGAGTTCAGGAGGGGCGAAACGCTGAAGCTTTCTTT. Its protein product is CSARVQEGRNAEAFF. The rearrangement links TRBV20-1 to TRBJ1-1, with D possibly TRBD1 on 5 matching bases. The CDR3 sequence is 15 residues long. The ends were cut back, 1 base at V and 6 bases at J, with 18 bases in the middle. CDR1 and CDR2 (germline): DFQATT, SNEGSKA (reference sequence).